The rows below give T cell receptor beta chains drawn from one sample of a study of T cells in Graves' hyperthyroidism and ophthalmopathy. TCRdb re-called the multiplex PCR reads with MiXCR, one entry per CDR3 protein. This table has roughly 500,000 distinct CDR3 sequences, 22% appearing once. Sequencing used blood. These receptors were obtained from a woman between 65 and 79 years old with Graves' ophthalmopathy. Both conserved end residues are part of each CDR3. D genes are given only for firm matches. Only some rows state a clone size, as once, few, many or a class for expanded clones.

clone size | J gene | D gene | V gene | CDR3 DNA | CDR3 protein
many | TRBJ2-5 | TRBD2 | TRBV2 | TGTGCCAGCATCCCTGGCGGGAGAGGAGAGACCCAGTACTTC | CASIPGGRGETQYF
few | TRBJ1-6 | TRBD1 | TRBV27 | TGTGCCAGCAGCCAAAGGGGACAGTATAATTCACCCCTCCACTTT | CASSQRGQYNSPLHF
NA | TRBJ2-1 | TRBD1 | TRBV12-3/TRBV12-4 | TGTGCCATTACAATACAGGGGGCGCGAAATGAGCAGTTCTTC | CAITIQGARNEQFF
few | TRBJ1-1 | TRBD1 | TRBV11-2 | TGTGCCAGCAGCTTCCGGGACAGAAACACTGAAGCTTTCTTT | CASSFRDRNTEAFF
NA | TRBJ1-6 | NA | TRBV27 | TGTGCCAGCAGTTTATCGTTACAGGCTACTTCACCCCTCCACTTT | CASSLSLQATSPLHF
many | TRBJ2-1 | NA | TRBV11-2 | TGTGCCAGCAGCATTAGGGGGGGAGCCTTTGAGCAGTTCTTC | CASSIRGGAFEQFF
many | TRBJ2-5 | TRBD1 | TRBV2 | TGTGCCAGCAGGTCCACAGGGGAACGAGAGACCCAGTACTTC | CASRSTGERETQYF
NA | TRBJ2-3 | NA | TRBV29-1 | TGCAGCGTTGCCGGGTCAGCAGATACGCAGTATTTT | CSVAGSADTQYF
NA | TRBJ2-7 | NA | TRBV19 | TGTGCCAGTAGTACTCAGAACTACGAGCAGTACTTC | CASSTQNYEQYF
NA | TRBJ1-6 | NA | TRBV19 | TGTGCCAGTAGTACCGGGAGGGTGGATTCACCCCTCCACTTT | CASSTGRVDSPLHF
many | TRBJ2-5 | NA | TRBV11-2 | TGTGCCAGCAGCGATAAGGGTATTCGGGAGACCCAGTACTTC | CASSDKGIRETQYF
few | TRBJ2-1 | TRBD2 | TRBV19 | TGTGCCAGTAGCCACATTAGCGGGACGTCCTACAATGAGCAGTTCTTC | CASSHISGTSYNEQFF
NA | TRBJ1-5 | NA | TRBV10-3 | TGTGCCATCAGTGATTTTGGGGCGCCCAGCCCCCAGCATTTT | CAISDFGAPSPQHF
few | TRBJ2-1 | NA | TRBV5-8 | TGTGCCAGCAGCTTGGACGCGAACTCCTACAATGAGCAGTTCTTC | CASSLDANSYNEQFF
NA | TRBJ2-7 | TRBD2 | TRBV7-9 | TGTGCCAGCAGCTCCCGGACTAGCGGGAGTGAATACGAGCAGTACTTC | CASSSRTSGSEYEQYF
NA | TRBJ1-2 | NA | TRBV28 | TGTGCCACACAACAATTAGGGGGTGGCGGCTACACCTTC | CATQQLGGGGYTF
NA | TRBJ2-7 | TRBD2 | TRBV6-5 | TGTGCCAGCAGTTACGGGGCGGGAGTCACCTACGAGCAGTACTTC | CASSYGAGVTYEQYF
few | TRBJ2-6 | TRBD1 | TRBV6-1 | TGTGCCAGCCGGACAGGGGGCGCTGGGGCCAACGTCCTGACTTTC | CASRTGGAGANVLTF
NA | TRBJ2-7 | NA | TRBV4-3 | TGCGCCAGCAGCCTCTACTGGTCCGGCAGGGACTACGAGCAGTACTTC | CASSLYWSGRDYEQYF
NA | TRBJ2-7 | NA | TRBV30 | TGTGCCTGGATACCGGACGGCCCCTACGAGCAGTACTTC | CAWIPDGPYEQYF
few | TRBJ1-2 | TRBD1 | TRBV28 | TGTGCCAGCAGTATCCGGACAGGGGGATCGGAAGGTGGCTACACCTTC | CASSIRTGGSEGGYTF
NA | TRBJ2-3 | TRBD2 | TRBV9 | TGTGCCAGCAGCGCCGGACTAGCGGGAGGGCCACATACGCAGTATTTT | CASSAGLAGGPHTQYF
many | TRBJ2-1 | TRBD2 | TRBV5-1 | TGCGCCAGCAGCGACGGACTAGCGACGCGCGGCTACAATGAGCAGTTCTTC | CASSDGLATRGYNEQFF
NA | TRBJ2-1 | NA | TRBV7-2 | TGTGCCAGCAGCTTAAAACTACCATACAATGAGCAGTTCTTC | CASSLKLPYNEQFF
few | TRBJ2-7 | TRBD1 | TRBV20-1 | TGCAGTGCTGCACAGGGGCCTTTTGGCTACGAGCAGTACTTC | CSAAQGPFGYEQYF
large | TRBJ2-5 | NA | TRBV7-9 | TGTGCCAGCAGCTTGTCGGGGCTTCAAGAGACCCAGTACTTC | CASSLSGLQETQYF
NA | TRBJ2-5 | NA | TRBV12-5 | TGTGCTAGTGGTTTGGATCGGGGGTTGGGGACCCAGTACTTC | CASGLDRGLGTQYF
NA | TRBJ2-7 | TRBD2 | TRBV20-1 | TGCAGTGCTAGGTGGCGGGGGACCTACGAGCAGTACTTC | CSARWRGTYEQYF
NA | TRBJ1-5 | NA | TRBV19 | TGTGCCAGTACAGGGACGCATGGTCAGCCCCAGCATTTT | CASTGTHGQPQHF
few | TRBJ2-2 | TRBD2 | TRBV12-3/TRBV12-4 | TGTGCCAGCAGTTCAGGACTAGCGGGAATGAACACCGGGGAGCTGTTTTTT | CASSSGLAGMNTGELFF
NA | TRBJ2-1 | NA | TRBV28 | TGTGCCAGCAGCTCAGGACTCGGGACTTCCACTTACAATGAGCAGTTCTTC | CASSSGLGTSTYNEQFF
many | TRBJ2-2 | NA | TRBV20-1 | TGCAGTGCTAGGGATGGGGCAGGGCCGACCGGGGAGCTGTTTTTT | CSARDGAGPTGELFF
few | TRBJ1-2 | NA | TRBV5-1 | TGCGCCAGCAGTGAGACTACAGGATTCTATGGCTACACCTTC | CASSETTGFYGYTF
NA | TRBJ2-1 | TRBD2 | TRBV3-1 | TGTGCCAGCAGCCATTCCGGGACTAGGTCGTTCTTC | CASSHSGTRSFF
many | TRBJ2-1 | TRBD1 | TRBV7-2 | TGTGCCAGCAGCTTGGCTTCCGGGACAGGATACAATGAGCAGTTCTTC | CASSLASGTGYNEQFF
NA | TRBJ1-5 | NA | TRBV5-1 | TGTGCCAGCAGTTTAGACAGTTCTCAGCCCCAGCATTTT | CASSLDSSQPQHF
once | TRBJ2-1 | NA | TRBV9 | TGTGCCAGCAGCGACCGCCGGGGCGGCAGGGGTTCCTACAATGAGCAGTTCTTC | CASSDRRGGRGSYNEQFF
NA | TRBJ1-5 | TRBD1 | TRBV30 | TGTGCCTGGAGGGATACAGGGGGCGGTCAGCCCCAGCATTTT | CAWRDTGGGQPQHF
once | TRBJ2-2 | NA | TRBV20-1 | TGCTCCTGCCGGAGACCCAACACCGGGGAGCTGTTTTTT | CSCRRPNTGELFF
many | TRBJ2-7 | TRBD2 | TRBV7-2 | TGTGCCAGCAGCCTTCAAACTAGCGGACCCTACGAGCAGTACTTC | CASSLQTSGPYEQYF